Listed below are T cell receptor beta chains from one sample, sequenced in a study of OX40 agonist ivuxolimab in advanced cancers. Sequencing used immunoSEQ multiplex PCR; TCRdb keeps in-frame clones, though not all of them. The repertoire holds about 68,000 clones, roughly nine tenths seen once, with over 2% in the top ten. Sequences were derived from CD4+ or CD8+ T cells sorted from blood, sampled in a trial of the OX40 agonist ivuxolimab. Receptors were obtained from an adult with an advanced solid tumor such as melanoma, head and neck, liver or kidney cancer. Each CDR3 is given with its conserved first and last residue. A D gene is named only where the DNA matches it firmly. The size entry is marked missing in some rows and otherwise reads once, few, many or a size class.

>TRBV14|NA|NA|TRBJ2-2
CASSLGGGTGELFF
TGTGCCAGCAGCCTAGGAGGGGGCACCGGGGAGCTGTTTTTT
>TRBV2|NA|NA|TRBJ1-4
CASSARLPSGTNYEGKLFF
TGTGCCAGCAGCGCACGACTCCCTTCCGGGACAAACTATGAAGGAAAACTGTTTTTT
>TRBV6-1|once|NA|TRBJ1-5
CASSANSNQPQHF
TGTGCCAGCAGTGCTAATAGCAATCAGCCCCAGCATTTT
>TRBV2|NA|NA|TRBJ2-1
CASASTRSYNEQFF
TGTGCCAGCGCCTCGACTAGGTCCTACAATGAGCAGTTCTTC
>TRBV25-1|NA|TRBD1|TRBJ1-5
CASSAQGGFNQPQHF
TGTGCCAGCAGTGCACAGGGGGGTTTCAATCAGCCCCAGCATTTT
>TRBV27|few|NA|TRBJ2-1
CASRSGATYNEQFF
TGTGCCAGCAGGTCCGGGGCGACCTACAATGAGCAGTTCTTC
>TRBV5-6|NA|NA|TRBJ1-2
CASSQTRRGYTF
TGTGCCAGCAGCCAGACCAGGCGGGGCTACACCTTC
>TRBV18|NA|NA|TRBJ2-1
CASSPPEGQIYNEQFF
TGTGCCAGCTCACCACCCGAAGGGCAGATCTACAATGAGCAGTTCTTC
>TRBV27|once|NA|TRBJ1-2
CASSPAGGSYTF
TGTGCCAGCAGCCCGGCGGGGGGGAGCTACACCTTC
>TRBV5-4|NA|TRBD2|TRBJ2-1
CASRAGGSYNEQFF
TGTGCCAGCAGAGCGGGAGGGTCCTACAATGAGCAGTTCTTC
>TRBV7-2|NA|NA|TRBJ1-2
CASSLAGQFYGYTF
TGTGCCAGCAGCTTAGCGGGACAATTCTATGGCTACACCTTC
>TRBV5-1|NA|NA|TRBJ1-2
CASSLLQAKAGYTF
TGCGCCAGCAGCTTGCTACAGGCCAAAGCCGGCTACACCTTC
>TRBV6-1|NA|TRBD2|TRBJ2-7
CASSEGGGEQYF
TGTGCCAGCAGTGAGGGGGGGGGTGAGCAGTACTTC
>TRBV5-6|NA|TRBD1|TRBJ2-3
CASSLIGTGLTDTQYF
TGTGCCAGCAGCTTGATCGGGACAGGCCTCACAGATACGCAGTATTTT
>TRBV5-5|NA|NA|TRBJ2-7
CASSLDFRVSYEQYF
TGTGCCAGCAGCTTGGACTTCCGCGTGTCCTACGAGCAGTACTTC
>TRBV20-1|NA|NA|TRBJ2-1
CSASRTDEQFF
TGCAGTGCTAGTAGGACAGATGAGCAGTTCTTC
>TRBV7-3|NA|NA|TRBJ2-3
CASSPLGGGSTDTQYF
TGTGCCAGCAGCCCACTTGGCGGCGGTAGCACAGATACGCAGTATTTT
>TRBV5-1|NA|TRBD2|TRBJ2-4
CASSLVGGDKNIQYF
TGCGCCAGCAGCTTGGTGGGAGGGGATAAAAACATTCAGTACTTC
>TRBV6-1|NA|NA|TRBJ1-5
CASSGGGRGNQPQHF
TGTGCCAGCAGTGGGGGGGGAAGGGGCAATCAGCCCCAGCATTTT
>TRBV5-1|NA|NA|TRBJ1-4
CASSRQAANEKLFF
TGCGCCAGCAGCCGACAGGCCGCTAATGAAAAACTGTTTTTT
>TRBV28|NA|NA|TRBJ1-2
CASSSGGRIGYTF
TGTGCCAGCAGTTCCGGGGGGCGGATCGGCTACACCTTC
>TRBV5-1|NA|TRBD2|TRBJ2-3
CASSSGTSGPGNTQYF
TGCGCCAGCAGCTCTGGGACTAGCGGACCGGGGAATACGCAGTATTTT
>TRBV14|once|TRBD1|TRBJ1-6
CASSQDGRGQSPLHF
TGTGCCAGCAGCCAAGACGGCAGGGGACAGTCACCCCTCCACTTT
>TRBV18|NA|NA|TRBJ1-4
CASSPRTGHSNEKLFF
TGTGCCAGCTCACCACGAACAGGGCATTCTAATGAAAAACTGTTTTTT
>TRBV4-1|few|TRBD1|TRBJ1-2
CASSHPVRGLSYGYTF
TGCGCCAGCAGCCACCCGGTCAGGGGGCTGAGCTATGGCTACACCTTC
>TRBV15|NA|TRBD2|TRBJ2-3
CATSGGGTTDTQYF
TGTGCCACCAGCGGCGGGGGGACTACAGATACGCAGTATTTT
>TRBV4-2|NA|NA|TRBJ2-3
CASSQGQGRTDTQYF
TGTGCCAGCAGCCAAGGTCAGGGACGGACAGATACGCAGTATTTT
>TRBV5-4|NA|TRBD2|TRBJ2-2
CASSRGLARETGELFF
TGTGCCAGCAGCCGAGGACTAGCGCGAGAAACCGGGGAGCTGTTTTTT
>TRBV5-1|NA|NA|TRBJ2-4
CASSLGQGAKNIQYF
TGCGCCAGCAGCTTGGGGCAGGGGGCCAAAAACATTCAGTACTTC
>TRBV6-6|NA|TRBD1|TRBJ1-1
CASSKRDRAEAFF
TGTGCCAGCAGTAAACGGGACAGGGCGGAAGCTTTCTTT
>TRBV5-1|few|TRBD1|TRBJ2-3
CASSRGTGGTDTQYF
TGCGCCAGCAGCCGAGGGACAGGAGGCACAGATACGCAGTATTTT
>TRBV6-5|NA|NA|TRBJ2-2
CASSYYGGSGELFF
TGTGCCAGCAGTTACTATGGGGGTTCCGGGGAGCTGTTTTTT
>TRBV6-5|NA|TRBD2|TRBJ2-1
CASSSATSGSPEQFF
TGTGCCAGCAGTTCCGCGACTAGCGGGAGTCCTGAGCAGTTCTTC
>TRBV2|NA|TRBD1|TRBJ1-1
CAGDRGQGNTEAFF
TGTGCCGGAGACAGGGGGCAGGGGAACACTGAAGCTTTCTTT
>TRBV9|NA|NA|TRBJ2-5
CASSVDQAGETQYF
TGTGCCAGCAGCGTAGACCAAGCGGGAGAGACCCAGTACTTC
>TRBV6-1|NA|NA|TRBJ2-2
CASKLTGELFF
TGTGCCAGCAAGCTCACCGGGGAGCTGTTTTTT
>TRBV29-1|NA|NA|TRBJ2-7
CSALGGLPYEQYF
TGCAGCGCCCTGGGGGGCTTGCCGTACGAGCAGTACTTC
>TRBV9|NA|NA|TRBJ1-2
CASSVDGRVAF
TGTGCCAGCAGCGTAGACGGCAGGGTCGCCTTC
>TRBV2|NA|NA|TRBJ2-7
CASILNKPSYEQYF
TGTGCCAGCATCCTAAACAAACCCTCCTACGAGCAGTACTTC
>TRBV28|once|NA|TRBJ2-4
CASSSGPLNIQYF
TGTGCCAGCAGTTCGGGACCGTTGAACATTCAGTACTTC
>TRBV7-2|NA|NA|TRBJ1-5
CASSLDRGVSQPQHF
TGTGCCAGCAGCTTAGACCGGGGAGTAAGTCAGCCCCAGCATTTT
>TRBV28|NA|TRBD1|TRBJ1-5
CASSGTGGFQPQHF
TGTGCCAGCAGCGGGACAGGGGGTTTTCAGCCCCAGCATTTT
>TRBV5-1|NA|TRBD2|TRBJ2-7
CASCLAGGAYEQYF
TGCGCCAGCTGCCTGGCGGGGGGGGCCTACGAGCAGTACTTC
>TRBV7-2|NA|TRBD1|TRBJ2-1
CASSSGQGALEQFF
TGTGCCAGCAGCTCAGGACAGGGGGCACTTGAGCAGTTCTTC